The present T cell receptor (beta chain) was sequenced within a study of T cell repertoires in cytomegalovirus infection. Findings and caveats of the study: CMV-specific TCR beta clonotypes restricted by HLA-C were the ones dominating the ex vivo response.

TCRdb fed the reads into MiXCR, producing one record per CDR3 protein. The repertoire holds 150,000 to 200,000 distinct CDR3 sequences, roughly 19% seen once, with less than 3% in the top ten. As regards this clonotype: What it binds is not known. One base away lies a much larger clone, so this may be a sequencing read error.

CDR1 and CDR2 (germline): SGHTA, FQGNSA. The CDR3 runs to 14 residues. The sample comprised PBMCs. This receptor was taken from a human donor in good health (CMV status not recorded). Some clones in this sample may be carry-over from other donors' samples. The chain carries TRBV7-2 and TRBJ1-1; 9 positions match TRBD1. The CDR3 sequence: CAGSRQGGYTEAFF. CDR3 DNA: TGTGCCGGCAGCAGACAGGGGGGTTACACTGAAGCTTTCTTT.